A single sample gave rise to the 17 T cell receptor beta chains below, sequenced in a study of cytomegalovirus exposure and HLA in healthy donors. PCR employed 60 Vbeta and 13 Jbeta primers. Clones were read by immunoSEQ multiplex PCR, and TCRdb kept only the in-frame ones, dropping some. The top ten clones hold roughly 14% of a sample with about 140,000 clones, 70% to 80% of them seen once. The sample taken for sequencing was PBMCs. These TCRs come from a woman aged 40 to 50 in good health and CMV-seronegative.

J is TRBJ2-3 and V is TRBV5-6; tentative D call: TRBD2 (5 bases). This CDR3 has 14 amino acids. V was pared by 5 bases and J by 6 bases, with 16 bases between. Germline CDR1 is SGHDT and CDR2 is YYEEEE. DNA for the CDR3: TGTGCCAGCAGTTCAATCTACCCGGGGGATACGCAGTATTTT. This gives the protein CASSSIYPGDTQYF. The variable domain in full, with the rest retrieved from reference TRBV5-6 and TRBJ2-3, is DAGVTQSPTHLIKTRGQQVTLRCSPKSGHDTVSWYQQALGQGPQFIFQYYEEEERQRGNFPDRFSGHQFPNYSSELNVNALLLGDSALYLCASSSIYPGDTQYFGPGTRLTVL.

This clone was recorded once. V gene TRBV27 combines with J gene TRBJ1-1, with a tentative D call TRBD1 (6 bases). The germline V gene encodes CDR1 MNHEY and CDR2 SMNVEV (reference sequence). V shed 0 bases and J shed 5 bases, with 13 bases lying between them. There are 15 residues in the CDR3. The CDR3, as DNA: TGTGCCAGCAGTTTATCCCGAGGGGGTAGGACTGAAGCTTTCTTT. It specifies CASSLSRGGRTEAFF.

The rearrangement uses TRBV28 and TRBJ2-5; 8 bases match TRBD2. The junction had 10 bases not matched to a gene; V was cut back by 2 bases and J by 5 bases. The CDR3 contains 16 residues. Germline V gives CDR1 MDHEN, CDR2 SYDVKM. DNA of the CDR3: TGTGCCAGCAGTTTAGCCTACGGCGGGGGGTGGGAGACCCAGTACTTC. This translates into CASSLAYGGGWETQYF.

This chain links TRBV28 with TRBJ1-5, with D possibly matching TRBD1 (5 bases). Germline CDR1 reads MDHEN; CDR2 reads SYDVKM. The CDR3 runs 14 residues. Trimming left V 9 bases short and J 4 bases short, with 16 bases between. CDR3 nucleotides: TGTGCCAGTGAAGGCAGGGAACAAAATCAGCCCCAGCATTTT. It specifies CASEGREQNQPQHF.

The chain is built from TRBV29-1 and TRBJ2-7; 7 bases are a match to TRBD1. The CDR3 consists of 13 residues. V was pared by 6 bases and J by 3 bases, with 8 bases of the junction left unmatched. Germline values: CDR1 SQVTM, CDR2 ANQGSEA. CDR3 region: CSVDTGESYEQYF. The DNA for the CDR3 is TGCAGCGTAGACACAGGGGAAAGCTACGAGCAGTACTTC.

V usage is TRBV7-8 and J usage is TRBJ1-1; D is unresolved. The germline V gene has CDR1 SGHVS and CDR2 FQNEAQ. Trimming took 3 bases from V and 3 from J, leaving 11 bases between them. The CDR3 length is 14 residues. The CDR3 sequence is CASSLLGFDTEAFF. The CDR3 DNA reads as TGTGCCAGCAGCTTGCTCGGGTTCGACACTGAAGCTTTCTTT.

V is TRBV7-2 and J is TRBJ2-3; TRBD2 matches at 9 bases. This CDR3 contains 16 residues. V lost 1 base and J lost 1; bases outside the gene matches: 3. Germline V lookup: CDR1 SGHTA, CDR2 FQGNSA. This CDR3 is CASSLELAGGTDTQYF. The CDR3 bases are TGTGCCAGCAGCTTAGAACTAGCGGGCGGCACAGATACGCAGTATTTT.

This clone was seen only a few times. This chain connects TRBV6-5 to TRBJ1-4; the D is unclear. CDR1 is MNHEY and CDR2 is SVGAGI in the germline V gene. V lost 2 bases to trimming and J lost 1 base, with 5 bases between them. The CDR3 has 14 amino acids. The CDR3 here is CASSYTVTNEKLFF. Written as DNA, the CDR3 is TGTGCCAGCAGTTACACAGTAACTAATGAAAAACTGTTTTTT.

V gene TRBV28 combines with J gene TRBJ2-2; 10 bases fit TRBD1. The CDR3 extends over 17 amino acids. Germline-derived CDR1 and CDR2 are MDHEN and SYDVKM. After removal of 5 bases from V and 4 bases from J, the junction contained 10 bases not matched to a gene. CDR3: CASSPPRQGASTGELFF. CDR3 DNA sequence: TGTGCCAGCAGTCCACCTCGACAGGGGGCAAGCACCGGGGAGCTGTTTTTT. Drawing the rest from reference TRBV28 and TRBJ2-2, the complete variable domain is DVKVTQSSRYLVKRTGEKVFLECVQDMDHENMFWYRQDPGLGLRLIYFSYDVKMKEKGDIPEGYSVSREKKERFSLILESASTNQTSMYLCASSPPRQGASTGELFFGEGSRLTVL.

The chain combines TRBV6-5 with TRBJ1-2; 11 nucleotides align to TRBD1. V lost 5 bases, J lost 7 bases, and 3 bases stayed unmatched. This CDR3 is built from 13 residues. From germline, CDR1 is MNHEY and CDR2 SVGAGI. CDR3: CASSRGQGAGYTF. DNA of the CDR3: TGTGCCAGCAGTCGAGGACAGGGGGCTGGCTACACCTTC.

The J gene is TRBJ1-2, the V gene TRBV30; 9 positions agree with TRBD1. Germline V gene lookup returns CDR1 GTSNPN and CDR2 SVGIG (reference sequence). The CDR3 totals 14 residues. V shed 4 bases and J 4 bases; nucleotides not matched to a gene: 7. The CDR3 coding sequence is TGTGCCTGGAAACGACAGGGGGACTCCTATGGCTACACCTTC. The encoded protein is CAWKRQGDSYGYTF.

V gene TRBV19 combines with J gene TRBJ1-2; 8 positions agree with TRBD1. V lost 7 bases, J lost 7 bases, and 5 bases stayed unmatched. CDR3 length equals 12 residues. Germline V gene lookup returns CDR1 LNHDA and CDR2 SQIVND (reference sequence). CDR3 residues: CASNTGGLGYTF. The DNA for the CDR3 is TGTGCCAGTAATACAGGGGGTCTTGGCTACACCTTC.

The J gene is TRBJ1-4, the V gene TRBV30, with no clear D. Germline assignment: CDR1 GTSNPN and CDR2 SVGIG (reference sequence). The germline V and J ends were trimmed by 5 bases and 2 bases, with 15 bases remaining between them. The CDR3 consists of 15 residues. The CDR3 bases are TGTGCCTGGGGCGGGGAATGGACGACTAATGAAAAACTGTTTTTT. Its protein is CAWGGEWTTNEKLFF.

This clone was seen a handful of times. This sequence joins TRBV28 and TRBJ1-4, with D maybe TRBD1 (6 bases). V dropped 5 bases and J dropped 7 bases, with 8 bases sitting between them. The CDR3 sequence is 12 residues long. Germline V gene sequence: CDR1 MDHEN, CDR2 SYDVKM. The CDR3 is CASSGGFEKLFF. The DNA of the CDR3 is TGTGCCAGCAGTGGGGGCTTTGAAAAACTGTTTTTT.

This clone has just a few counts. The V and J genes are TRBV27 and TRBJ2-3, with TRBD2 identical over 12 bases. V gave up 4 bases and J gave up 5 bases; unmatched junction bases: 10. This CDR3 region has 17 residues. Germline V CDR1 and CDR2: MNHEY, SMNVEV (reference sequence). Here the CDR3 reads CASSSQRLAGALDTQYF. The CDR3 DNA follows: TGTGCCAGCAGTTCCCAAAGACTAGCGGGGGCCTTAGATACGCAGTATTTT.

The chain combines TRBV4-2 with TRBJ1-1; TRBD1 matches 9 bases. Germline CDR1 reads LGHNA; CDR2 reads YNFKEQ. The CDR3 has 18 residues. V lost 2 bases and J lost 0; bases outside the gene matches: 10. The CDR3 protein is CASSQFGVDRGMNTEAFF. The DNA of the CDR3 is TGTGCCAGCAGCCAATTCGGGGTAGACAGGGGGATGAACACTGAAGCTTTCTTT.

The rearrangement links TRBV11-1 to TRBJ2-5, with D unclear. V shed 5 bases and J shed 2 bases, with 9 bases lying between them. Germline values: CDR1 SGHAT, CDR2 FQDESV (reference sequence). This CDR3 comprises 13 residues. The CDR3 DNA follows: TGTGCCAGCAGCGCTACTATTCAAGAGACCCAGTACTTC. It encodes CASSATIQETQYF.